This TCR beta chain emerged from a study of T cells in Graves' hyperthyroidism and ophthalmopathy. General study findings and limits: A model using 13 V-J features told ophthalmopathy apart from stable hyperthyroidism. Ophthalmopathy got predicted by the model a median roughly 6.1 months before its onset.

Among ophthalmopathy patients, the Clinical Activity Score reached at least 3, the NOSPECS grade reached at least 4, and duration remained under 3 months. PBMCs were collected from an approximately 9.3 ml volume of fresh peripheral blood. What was amplified from RNA transcripts were TCR beta CDR3 regions. HTBI primers drove first-round RT-PCR of the TCR CDR3. TCRdb reprocessed the multiplex PCR reads with MiXCR, giving one entry per CDR3 protein. The sample lists about 290,000 distinct CDR3 sequences, approximately 19% seen once, with just under 40% in the top ten. This clonotype occurred many times. As yet, its antigen is unknown. This receptor was identified in a man in his forties or fifties with Graves' ophthalmopathy. The sample comprised blood.

CDR3 region: CASSSNRGSPEAFF. The CDR3, as DNA: TGTGCCAGCAGTTCCAACAGGGGAAGCCCTGAAGCTTTCTTT. J is TRBJ1-1 and V is TRBV12-3 or TRBV12-4, with TRBD1 matching 7 bases. This CDR3 has 14 residues. The V and J ends lost 4 bases and 6 bases, in that order; junction bases with no gene match: 8.